These T cell receptor beta chains were read from a single sample in a study of blood T cell repertoires in COVID-19. This table comes from immunoSEQ multiplex PCR, and its TCRdb copy is limited to in-frame clones, with some not included. Of more than 200,000 clones detected, approximately 88% appear once; the ten largest clones hold more than 25%. Sequenced: peripheral blood. These receptors originate from a man in his forties with acute or convalescent COVID-19. CDR3s include the opening cysteine and the closing phenylalanine or tryptophan. D genes are given only for firm matches. Size is omitted from some rows. Given values are once, few, many or a class for expanded clones.

TRBV6-1	TRBJ2-2	-	-	CASSEFSLNTGELFF	TGTGCCAGCAGTGAATTTAGTTTGAACACCGGGGAGCTGTTTTTT
TRBV5-4	TRBJ2-3	once	TRBD2	CASSLKTSIPSTQYF	TGTGCCAGCAGCTTAAAGACTAGCATCCCGAGTACGCAGTATTTT
TRBV11-2	TRBJ2-7	-	TRBD1	CASSSLRDRGHEQYF	TGTGCCAGCAGCTCGCTCCGGGACAGGGGACACGAGCAGTACTTC
TRBV5-1	TRBJ2-7	-	TRBD1	CASSLVVTGNEQYF	TGCGCCAGCAGCTTGGTGGTGACAGGGAATGAGCAGTACTTC
TRBV9	TRBJ2-1	-	TRBD2	CASSEGLAGGNEQFF	TGTGCCAGCAGCGAGGGACTAGCGGGAGGGAATGAGCAGTTCTTC
TRBV5-1	TRBJ1-2	few	TRBD1	CASSLGQGALRGYTF	TGCGCCAGCAGCTTGGGACAGGGGGCGCTTAGGGGCTACACCTTC
TRBV24-1	TRBJ1-4	-	-	CATLQTKSNEKLFF	TGTGCCACCTTGCAGACAAAATCAAATGAAAAACTGTTTTTT
TRBV16	TRBJ1-1	-	TRBD1	CASSPRGQGVFAEAFF	TGTGCCAGCAGCCCAAGGGGACAGGGGGTTTTCGCTGAAGCTTTCTTT
TRBV24-1	TRBJ2-3	-	TRBD2	CATSDPSGSPDTQYF	TGTGCCACCAGTGACCCGAGCGGGAGCCCAGATACGCAGTATTTT
TRBV27	TRBJ2-1	once	TRBD2	CASSLLGLAAGINNEQFF	TGTGCCAGCAGTTTATTGGGACTAGCGGCGGGTATTAACAATGAGCAGTTCTTC
TRBV5-5	TRBJ1-2	-	TRBD1	CASSLGQGAEGYTF	TGTGCCAGCAGCTTGGGACAGGGGGCAGAAGGCTACACCTTC
TRBV2	TRBJ2-1	-	-	CASSAGFNEQFF	TGTGCCAGCAGTGCAGGGTTTAACGAGCAGTTCTTC
TRBV7-8	TRBJ2-1	-	-	CASSLRRVSYNEQFF	TGTGCCAGCAGCCTCAGACGGGTTTCCTACAATGAGCAGTTCTTC
TRBV27	TRBJ2-1	-	-	CASSLVATRDNEQFF	TGTGCCAGCAGTTTAGTAGCAACTCGGGACAATGAGCAGTTCTTC
TRBV6-2/TRBV6-3	TRBJ1-4	-	TRBD1	CASSRIVRTGNNEKLFF	TGTGCCAGCAGCCGTATTGTTCGGACAGGAAATAATGAAAAACTGTTTTTT
TRBV6-5	TRBJ1-5	-	-	CASSKGFENQPQHF	TGTGCCAGCAGTAAGGGGTTCGAGAATCAGCCCCAGCATTTT
TRBV28	TRBJ2-7	once	TRBD1	CASSSTMGRGYEQYF	TGTGCCAGCAGTTCTACGATGGGCAGGGGGTACGAGCAGTACTTC
TRBV27	TRBJ2-7	-	-	CASSFSFGIHYEQYF	TGTGCCAGCAGTTTCTCATTCGGGATCCACTACGAGCAGTACTTC
TRBV10-2	TRBJ2-7	-	TRBD2	CASSEGLAGASF	TGCGCCAGCAGTGAAGGACTAGCGGGCGCGTCATTC
TRBV4-1	TRBJ2-3	-	-	CASSQDSPKGGPGGDTQYF	TGCGCCAGCAGCCAAGATTCCCCTAAGGGCGGTCCCGGGGGAGATACGCAGTATTTT
TRBV2	TRBJ1-4	-	-	CASSEGRTVKEKLFF	TGTGCCAGCAGTGAAGGGCGGACAGTAAAAGAAAAACTGTTTTTT
TRBV5-1	TRBJ2-1	-	TRBD2	CASSGGLAAYNEQFF	TGCGCCAGCAGCGGAGGACTAGCGGCCTACAATGAGCAGTTCTTC
TRBV7-2	TRBJ2-4	-	TRBD1	CASSPTGGLAKNIQYF	TGTGCCAGCAGCCCAACAGGGGGCCTCGCCAAAAACATTCAGTACTTC
TRBV19	TRBJ2-7	-	TRBD1	CASSISGTGVYEQYF	TGTGCCAGTAGTATTTCCGGGACAGGAGTATACGAGCAGTACTTC
TRBV29-1	TRBJ2-5	-	TRBD1	CSGQTGSKETQYF	TGCAGCGGACAGACAGGGTCTAAAGAGACCCAGTACTTC
TRBV7-2	TRBJ2-4	once	TRBD2	CASSAGGFAKNIQYF	TGTGCCAGCAGTGCGGGAGGGTTTGCCAAAAACATTCAGTACTTC
TRBV15	TRBJ2-1	-	-	CATSSRRRYHEQFF	TGTGCCACCAGCAGCCGACGGAGGTACCATGAGCAGTTCTTC
TRBV23-1	TRBJ1-5	-	-	CASFLRGADGGDNQPQHF	TGCGCCAGCTTCCTACGGGGGGCGGACGGAGGGGACAATCAGCCCCAGCATTTT
TRBV28	TRBJ2-1	-	TRBD1	CATGDRVHRFF	TGTGCCACCGGCGACAGGGTTCATCGGTTCTTC
TRBV15	TRBJ1-4	-	-	CATSRDRERPKFF	TGTGCCACCAGCAGAGATCGGGAGCGCCCGAAGTTTTTT